This T cell receptor (beta chain) stems from a study of early T cells in non-severe SARS-CoV-2 infection. Across the whole study: Sequencing used unsorted whole-blood bulk RNA, so chains lack pairing.

The study's findings and limits: VDJdb-based matching was biased toward anti-spike CD8 responses and missed private and CD4 specificities.

Separate cDNA molecules each had unique molecular identifiers attached to them. TCRdb ran MiXCR on the 5' RACE reads and lists one entry per CDR3 protein. Of roughly 53,000 distinct CDR3 sequences listed, around 9.7% are singletons. This clonotype was seen more than once but under ten times. Its antigen is as yet unknown. The CDR3 length is 15 residues. The germline V gene has CDR1 SGHRS and CDR2 YFSETQ. Trimming left V 4 bases short and J 2 bases short, with 13 bases between. Sequencing was performed on whole blood. The rearrangement links TRBV5-1 to TRBJ1-3; D is unclear. The source of this sequence is an adult who was a healthcare worker with PCR-confirmed SARS-CoV-2 infection or an uninfected control (not recorded which). DNA for the CDR3: TGCGCCAGCAGCCCTACGGGCCAGGCTGGAAACACCATATATTTT. It encodes CASSPTGQAGNTIYF.